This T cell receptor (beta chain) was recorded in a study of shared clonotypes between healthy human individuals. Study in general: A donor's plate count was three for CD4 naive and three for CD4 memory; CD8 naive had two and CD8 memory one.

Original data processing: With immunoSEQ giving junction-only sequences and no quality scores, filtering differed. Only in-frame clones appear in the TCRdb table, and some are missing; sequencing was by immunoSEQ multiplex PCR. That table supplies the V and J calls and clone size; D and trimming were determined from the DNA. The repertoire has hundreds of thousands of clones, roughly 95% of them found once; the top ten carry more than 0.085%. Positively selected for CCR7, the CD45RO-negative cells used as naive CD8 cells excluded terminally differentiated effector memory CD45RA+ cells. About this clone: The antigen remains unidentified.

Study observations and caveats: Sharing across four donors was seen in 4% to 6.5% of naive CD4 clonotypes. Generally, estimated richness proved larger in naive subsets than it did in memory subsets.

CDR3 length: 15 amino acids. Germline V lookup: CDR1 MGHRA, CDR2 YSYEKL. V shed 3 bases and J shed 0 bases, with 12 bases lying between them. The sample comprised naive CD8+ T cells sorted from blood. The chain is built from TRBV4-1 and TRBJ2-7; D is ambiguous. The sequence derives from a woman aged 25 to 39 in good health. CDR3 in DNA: TGCGCCAGCAGCCAGGACGGGTATAGCTCCTACGAGCAGTACTTC. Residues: CASSQDGYSSYEQYF.